One and the same sample provided the 5 T cell receptor beta chains below, sequenced in a study of blood T cells in healthy people across ages. Primers used in a second PCR of roughly 7 to 12 cycles were a sample-barcoded 5' primer and a J-beta primer mix. TCRdb re-analysed the 5' RACE reads in MiXCR, keeping a single row per CDR3 protein. This table holds about 640,000 distinct CDR3 sequences, 58% found once. Input material: blood. The receptors originated from a man aged 60 to 69 in good health.

The chain uses TRBV5-1 and TRBJ2-7, with 7 bases fitting TRBD1. Unmatched junction bases numbered 9, after V lost 7 bases and J lost 2 bases. The CDR3 is made up of 14 amino acids. CDR1 SGHRS and CDR2 YFSETQ come from the germline V gene. The DNA of the CDR3 is TGCGCCAGCGCGCGGCAGACAGGGCCCTACGAGCAGTACTTC. It yields the protein CASARQTGPYEQYF.

The V call is TRBV4-2, the J call TRBJ2-3, with TRBD2 matching over 11 bases. CDR3 length: 17 amino acids. V trimming: 2 bases; J trimming: 3 bases; junction bases outside the gene matches: 7. Germline assignment: CDR1 LGHNA and CDR2 YNFKEQ. The CDR3 protein is CASSQLSSGGTTDTQYF. In DNA, the CDR3 is TGTGCCAGCAGCCAACTATCTAGCGGGGGGACAACAGATACGCAGTATTTT.

The table lists this clonotype with many counts. V and J are TRBV27 and TRBJ1-5; the D is unclear. Germline values: CDR1 MNHEY, CDR2 SMNVEV (reference sequence). Deletions cut 8 bases from V and 1 base from J, with 15 bases between. The CDR3 runs to 15 residues. This CDR3 reads CASRYSGGSNQPQHF. Written as DNA, the CDR3 is TGTGCCAGCCGATACTCAGGAGGAAGCAATCAGCCCCAGCATTTT.

This chain connects TRBV27 to TRBJ2-7; 9 bases fit TRBD1. J lost 6 bases, V lost 5 bases, and 5 bases had no gene match. Germline CDR1 reads MNHEY; CDR2 reads SMNVEV (reference sequence). The CDR3 consists of 13 residues. CDR3 residues: CASSPATGGEQYF. The DNA for the CDR3 is TGTGCCAGCAGTCCGGCGACAGGGGGCGAGCAGTACTTC.

This chain links TRBV10-3 with TRBJ2-1, with D possibly TRBD2 on 5 matching bases. CDR1 and CDR2 from the germline V gene are ENHRY and SYGVKD. CDR3 length: 13 residues. V was cut by 7 bases and J by 1 base, with 8 bases left in between. The CDR3: CAIKLGSYNEQFF. The CDR3 region has the DNA TGTGCCATCAAACTAGGGTCCTACAATGAGCAGTTCTTC.